The clone carrying this T cell receptor beta chain was seen ten or more times. What it binds is unknown. The sample comes from a study of identical twins. TCRdb reprocessed the 5' RACE reads via MiXCR and lists one record per CDR3 protein. The sample carries 300,000 or so distinct CDR3 sequences, more than 8% recorded once. Study observations and caveats: Cord blood beta clonotypes present at high abundance carried fewer insertions; no such pattern appeared in memory repertoires. The models systematically underestimated how much out-of-frame TCR alpha was shared in monozygotic twins.

Germline assignment: CDR1 SNHLY and CDR2 FYNNEI. The CDR3 is 11 residues long. These sequences were also reported in another study, on yellow fever vaccine responses in identical twins.

The rearrangement links TRBV2 to TRBJ2-7; D is unresolved. The receptor was isolated from a woman younger than 30 in good health. Material for sequencing was CD8+ T cells sorted from blood. The CDR3, as DNA: TGTGCTCTGGTACTGAACTACGAGCAGTACTTC. The encoded protein is CALVLNYEQYF. Using reference TRBV2 and TRBJ2-7 for the parts outside the CDR3, the full variable domain is EPEVTQTPSHQVTQMGQEVILRCVPISNHLYFYWYRQILGQKVEFLVSFYNNEISEKSEIFDDQFSVERPDGSNFTLKIRSTKLEDSAMYFCALVLNYEQYFGPGTRLTVT.